This T cell receptor (beta chain) was sequenced in a study of early T cells in non-severe SARS-CoV-2 infection (dated by TCRdb to 2020 to 2023). Broadly, across the study: Because TCR sequencing was done on bulk RNA from unsorted whole blood, the alpha and beta chains could not be paired.

At the junction V is shortened by 3 bases and J by 0 bases, with 9 bases in between. CDR1 and CDR2 are read off the germline V gene (reference sequence) as MNHEY and SMNVEV. From the cysteine up to the phenylalanine, the CDR3 has a length of 15 residues. CDR3 DNA is the only sequence kept; it has 45 bases, read in frame from the first base. The library relied on 5' RACE. Sequencing took place on a NextSeq 500. Unique molecular identifiers were attached to individual cDNA molecules in the TCR library protocol so that sequencing error and PCR bias could be corrected. Both TCR alpha and beta chains were sequenced, and tight co-correlation was observed between alpha and beta sequence abundances in each sample. The original methods were these. Decombinator V4 was used to perform V gene, J gene and CDR3 annotation of TCR sequences. Expanded TCRs were defined as changing significantly between any two time points under a Poisson model with p below 0.0001. TCR abundances were normalised to the total number of TCRs sequenced per sample and were expressed as counts per million. TRAV1-2 paired with TRAJ12, TRAJ20 or TRAJ33 defined MAIT TCRs, while TRAV10 paired with TRAJ18 defined iNKT TCRs. VDJdb, accessed 1 November 2021, was searched for CMV, EBV and SARS-CoV-2 annotated TCRs, excluding TCRs annotated for multiple antigens. TCRdb reprocessed the public reads (quality trimming at Q25 with fastp, clone calling with MiXCR) and kept in-frame beta chains. Rows with a matching CDR3 protein are joined into one entry that keeps the most common DNA and genes. The V and J calls and clone size are TCRdb's, not the authors'. Across this sample there are about 62,000 distinct CDR3 sequences, with more than 9% seen only once. The ten largest clones represent 1.2% of the sample.

Set within a cohort of healthcare workers in London, UK, this nested case-control study involved weekly PCR testing of nasopharyngeal swabs along with blood sampling. Healthcare workers were recruited between 23 and 31 March 2020, during the week of the UK lockdown, and were followed weekly for up to roughly 16 weeks. Overall study results and their limits: VDJdb matching was skewed toward anti-spike CD8 responses and likely underestimated virus-specific expansions, missing private and CD4 specificities.

As concerns this clonotype: Its cognate antigen has yet to be identified. No much larger clone is present one base from it, and per-base qualities are unavailable.

Here the chain combines TRBV27 and TRBJ2-1; the D gene lacks a confident call. The clonotype comes from an adult who was a healthcare worker with PCR-confirmed SARS-CoV-2 infection or an uninfected control (not recorded which). Sequencing used whole blood. The bases read TGTGCCAGCAGTTTGACTTCGATCTCCTACAATGAGCAGTTCTTC. Its protein product is CASSLTSISYNEQFF.